This is a list of T cell receptor beta chains from one sample in a study of T cell responses to AZD1222 COVID-19 vaccine. TCRdb's table, derived via immunoSEQ multiplex PCR, lists solely in-frame clones and lacks some. The table has fewer than 300,000 clones, roughly 93% seen once. The specimen was peripheral blood, collected on day 0 of AZD1222 vaccination. The receptors stem from an adult in good health. Each CDR3 is given with its conserved first and last residue. The order of the fields is CDR3 length, V gene, D gene, J gene, CDR3 protein. The D gene is left open where the match is weak.

len: 14
v_gene: TRBV6-5
d_gene: TRBD1
j_gene: TRBJ2-7
CDR3aa: CASTRDREYYEQYF

len: 17
v_gene: TRBV5-1
d_gene: TRBD1
j_gene: TRBJ1-1
CDR3aa: CASSLTDRGAGNTEAFF

len: 14
v_gene: TRBV28
d_gene: NA
j_gene: TRBJ2-6
CDR3aa: CAISRGSGANVLTF

len: 12
v_gene: TRBV5-1
d_gene: NA
j_gene: TRBJ2-7
CDR3aa: CASSVQGNEQYF

len: 17
v_gene: TRBV3-1/TRBV3-2
d_gene: NA
j_gene: TRBJ2-7
CDR3aa: CASSQGAWPEDSYEQYF

len: 13
v_gene: TRBV9
d_gene: NA
j_gene: TRBJ1-1
CDR3aa: CASSLGRYTEAFF

len: 15
v_gene: TRBV9
d_gene: NA
j_gene: TRBJ2-3
CDR3aa: CASSGGATVTDTQYF

len: 13
v_gene: TRBV5-1
d_gene: NA
j_gene: TRBJ1-4
CDR3aa: CASSLGAGEKLFF

len: 12
v_gene: TRBV28
d_gene: NA
j_gene: TRBJ2-7
CDR3aa: CASSFYGPEQYF

len: 15
v_gene: TRBV14
d_gene: NA
j_gene: TRBJ2-2
CDR3aa: CASSQMTGVAGELFF

len: 15
v_gene: TRBV5-1
d_gene: NA
j_gene: TRBJ1-3
CDR3aa: CASSRDSSSGNTIYF

len: 17
v_gene: TRBV5-4
d_gene: NA
j_gene: TRBJ2-1
CDR3aa: CASSLTPQTSSYNEQFF

len: 15
v_gene: TRBV11-2
d_gene: TRBD2
j_gene: TRBJ2-1
CDR3aa: CASSLTGLARYEQFF

len: 15
v_gene: TRBV13
d_gene: NA
j_gene: TRBJ1-1
CDR3aa: CASSLGLGGGAEAFF

len: 15
v_gene: TRBV7-9
d_gene: NA
j_gene: TRBJ1-2
CDR3aa: CASSKDLTSPGGYTF

len: 16
v_gene: TRBV7-9
d_gene: NA
j_gene: TRBJ1-5
CDR3aa: CASSSNRDRSNQPQHF

len: 13
v_gene: TRBV19
d_gene: NA
j_gene: TRBJ1-2
CDR3aa: CASNPGAPGGYTF

len: 15
v_gene: TRBV27
d_gene: TRBD2
j_gene: TRBJ2-7
CDR3aa: CASSLSRGGAYEQYF

len: 14
v_gene: TRBV9
d_gene: TRBD2
j_gene: TRBJ2-7
CDR3aa: CASSVSAGALEQYF

len: 16
v_gene: TRBV7-9
d_gene: TRBD1
j_gene: TRBJ1-1
CDR3aa: CASSSRPGTGSIEAFF

len: 16
v_gene: TRBV7-9
d_gene: TRBD1
j_gene: TRBJ1-5
CDR3aa: CASSLVQGASNQPQHF

len: 14
v_gene: TRBV6-5
d_gene: NA
j_gene: TRBJ1-1
CDR3aa: CASVLGTANTEAFF

len: 12
v_gene: TRBV12-3/TRBV12-4
d_gene: NA
j_gene: TRBJ1-4
CDR3aa: CASSPDGEKLFF

len: 12
v_gene: TRBV12-3/TRBV12-4
d_gene: NA
j_gene: TRBJ1-2
CDR3aa: CASSLHSLGYTF

len: 16
v_gene: TRBV18
d_gene: TRBD1
j_gene: TRBJ1-5
CDR3aa: CASSPGQGGRNQPQHF

len: 13
v_gene: TRBV11-1
d_gene: NA
j_gene: TRBJ2-1
CDR3aa: CASSPDRHNEQFF

len: 17
v_gene: TRBV25-1
d_gene: NA
j_gene: TRBJ1-1
CDR3aa: CASSPRRWGGMNTEAFF

len: 15
v_gene: TRBV5-1
d_gene: NA
j_gene: TRBJ1-3
CDR3aa: CASSLGSSDGNTIYF

len: 15
v_gene: TRBV27
d_gene: TRBD1
j_gene: TRBJ2-7
CDR3aa: CASSNGQGNGNEQYF

len: 16
v_gene: TRBV11-2
d_gene: TRBD2
j_gene: TRBJ2-1
CDR3aa: CASSLRLAGINNEQFF

len: 17
v_gene: TRBV5-1
d_gene: TRBD1
j_gene: TRBJ1-2
CDR3aa: CASSFTGTGASNYGYTF

len: 14
v_gene: TRBV4-1
d_gene: TRBD1
j_gene: TRBJ1-2
CDR3aa: CASSAGTGEYGYTF

len: 13
v_gene: TRBV28
d_gene: NA
j_gene: TRBJ1-2
CDR3aa: CASTEAQSYGYTF

len: 16
v_gene: TRBV4-1
d_gene: NA
j_gene: TRBJ2-1
CDR3aa: CASSRWARSSYNEQFF

len: 14
v_gene: TRBV19
d_gene: NA
j_gene: TRBJ1-5
CDR3aa: CASSIVGESQPQHF

len: 16
v_gene: TRBV5-1
d_gene: NA
j_gene: TRBJ2-1
CDR3aa: CASSLVGTSSYNEQFF

len: 16
v_gene: TRBV5-6
d_gene: TRBD1
j_gene: TRBJ1-1
CDR3aa: CASSLEGQGMNTEAFF

len: 14
v_gene: TRBV19
d_gene: NA
j_gene: TRBJ2-6
CDR3aa: CASSNSHGANVLTF

len: 15
v_gene: TRBV18
d_gene: TRBD2
j_gene: TRBJ2-7
CDR3aa: CASSPPGTSSYEQYF

len: 15
v_gene: TRBV27
d_gene: NA
j_gene: TRBJ1-6
CDR3aa: CASAPATSPNSPLHF